The following is a TCR beta chain sequence with its context. This sample is drawn from a study of control samples from healthy donors and cancer patients. V was pared by 6 bases and J by 4 bases, with 5 bases of the junction left unmatched. The CDR3 has 15 residues. Per the germline V gene, CDR1 is MNHNY and CDR2 is SVGAGI (reference sequence). The table came from immunoSEQ multiplex PCR; TCRdb's copy has only in-frame clones and leaves some out. Altogether over 150,000 clones are present, 90% to 95% being singletons, with the ten largest covering more than 1.4%. This clonotype originated in a man aged 18 to 29 in good health. Specimen: blood. The chain links TRBV6-6 to TRBJ1-5, with 11 bases lining up with TRBD1. CDR3 bases: TGTGCCAGCAGCCCCGGGACAGGGGGGAATCAGCCCCAGCATTTT. Protein sequence: CASSPGTGGNQPQHF.